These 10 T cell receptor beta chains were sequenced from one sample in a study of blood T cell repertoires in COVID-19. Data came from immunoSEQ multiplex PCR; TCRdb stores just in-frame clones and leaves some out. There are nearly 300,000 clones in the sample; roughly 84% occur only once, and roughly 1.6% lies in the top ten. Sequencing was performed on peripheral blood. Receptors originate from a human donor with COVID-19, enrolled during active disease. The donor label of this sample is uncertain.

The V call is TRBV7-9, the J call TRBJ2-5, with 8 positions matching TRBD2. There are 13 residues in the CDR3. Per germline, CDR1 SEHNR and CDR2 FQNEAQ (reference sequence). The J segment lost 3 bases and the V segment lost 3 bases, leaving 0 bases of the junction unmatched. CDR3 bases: TGTGCCAGCAGCTTTAGCGGGGAAGAGACCCAGTACTTC. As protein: CASSFSGEETQYF.

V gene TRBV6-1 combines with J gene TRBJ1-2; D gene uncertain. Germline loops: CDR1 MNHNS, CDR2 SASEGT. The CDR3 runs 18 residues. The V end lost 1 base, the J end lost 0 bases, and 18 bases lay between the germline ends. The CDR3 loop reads CASSEGVWAVQPNYGYTF. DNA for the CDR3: TGTGCCAGCAGTGAAGGGGTGTGGGCAGTTCAACCTAACTATGGCTACACCTTC.

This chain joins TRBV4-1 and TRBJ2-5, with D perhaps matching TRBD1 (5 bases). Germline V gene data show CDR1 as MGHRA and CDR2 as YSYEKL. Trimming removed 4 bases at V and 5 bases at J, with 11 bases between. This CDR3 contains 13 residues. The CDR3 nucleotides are TGCGCCAGCAGCCGGGGCGGTCGGGAGACCCAGTACTTC. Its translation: CASSRGGRETQYF.

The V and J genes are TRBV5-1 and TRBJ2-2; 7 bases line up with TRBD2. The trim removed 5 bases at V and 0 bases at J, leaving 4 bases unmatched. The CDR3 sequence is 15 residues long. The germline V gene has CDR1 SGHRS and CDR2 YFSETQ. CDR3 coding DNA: TGCGCCAGCAGTATCCGGGAGGCGAACACCGGGGAGCTGTTTTTT. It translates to CASSIREANTGELFF.

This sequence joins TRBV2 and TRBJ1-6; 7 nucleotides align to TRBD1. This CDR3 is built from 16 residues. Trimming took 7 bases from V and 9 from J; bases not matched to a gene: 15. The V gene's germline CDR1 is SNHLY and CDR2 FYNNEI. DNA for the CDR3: TGTGCCAGCACCCCGTCGGGTGGCAGGGGGACTTCACCCCTCCACTTT. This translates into CASTPSGGRGTSPLHF.

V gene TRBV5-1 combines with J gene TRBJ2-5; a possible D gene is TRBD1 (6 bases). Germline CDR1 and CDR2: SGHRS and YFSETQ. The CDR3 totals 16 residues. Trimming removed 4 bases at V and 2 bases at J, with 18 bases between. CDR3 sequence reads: CASSPPAGAIQETQYF. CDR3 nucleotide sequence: TGCGCCAGCAGCCCCCCCGCAGGGGCTATACAAGAGACCCAGTACTTC.

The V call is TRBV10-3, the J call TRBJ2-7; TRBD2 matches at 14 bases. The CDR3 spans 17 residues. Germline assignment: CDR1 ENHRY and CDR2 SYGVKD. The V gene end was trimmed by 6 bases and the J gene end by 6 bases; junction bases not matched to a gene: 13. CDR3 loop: CAISQSYPGLAGVEQYF. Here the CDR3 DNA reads TGTGCCATCAGCCAAAGCTATCCGGGACTAGCGGGAGTCGAGCAGTACTTC.

The CDR3 is CASSEGANTGELFF. The CDR3 bases are TGTGCCAGCTCAGAGGGGGCGAACACCGGGGAGCTGTTTTTT. The V and J genes are TRBV11-3 and TRBJ2-2, with D possibly being TRBD1 (6 bases). There are 14 residues in the CDR3. V gave up 8 bases and J gave up 0 bases, with 10 bases separating them. Germline V CDR1 and CDR2: SGHNT, YENEEA.

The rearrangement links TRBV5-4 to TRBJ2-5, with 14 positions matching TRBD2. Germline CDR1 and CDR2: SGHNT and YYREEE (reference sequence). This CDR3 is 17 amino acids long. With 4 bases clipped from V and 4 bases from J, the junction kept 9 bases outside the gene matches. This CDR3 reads CASSPTSGRAWGETQYF. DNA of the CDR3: TGTGCCAGCAGCCCGACTAGCGGGAGGGCCTGGGGAGAGACCCAGTACTTC.

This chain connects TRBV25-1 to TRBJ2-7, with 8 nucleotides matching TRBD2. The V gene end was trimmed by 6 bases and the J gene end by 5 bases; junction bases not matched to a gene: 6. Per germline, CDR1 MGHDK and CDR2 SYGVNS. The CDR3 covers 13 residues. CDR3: CASRTSGGDEQYF. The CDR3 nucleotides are TGTGCCAGCAGAACTAGCGGAGGGGACGAGCAGTACTTC.